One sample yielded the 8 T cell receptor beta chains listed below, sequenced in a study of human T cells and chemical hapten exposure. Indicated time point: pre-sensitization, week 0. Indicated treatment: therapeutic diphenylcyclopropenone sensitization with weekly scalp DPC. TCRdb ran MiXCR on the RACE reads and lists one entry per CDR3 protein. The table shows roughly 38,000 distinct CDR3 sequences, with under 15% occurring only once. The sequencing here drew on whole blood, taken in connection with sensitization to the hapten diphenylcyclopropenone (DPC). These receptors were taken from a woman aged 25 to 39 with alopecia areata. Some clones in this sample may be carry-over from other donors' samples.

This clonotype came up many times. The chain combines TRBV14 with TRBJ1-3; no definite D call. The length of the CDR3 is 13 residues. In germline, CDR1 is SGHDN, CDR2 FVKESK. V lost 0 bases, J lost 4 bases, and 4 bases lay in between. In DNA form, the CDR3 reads TGTGCCAGCAGCCAAGAAATAGGAAACACCATATATTTT. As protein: CASSQEIGNTIYF. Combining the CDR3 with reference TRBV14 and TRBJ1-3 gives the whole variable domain EAGVTQFPSHSVIEKGQTVTLRCDPISGHDNLYWYRRVMGKEIKFLLHFVKESKQDESGMPNNRFLAERTGGTYSTLKVQPAELEDSGVYFCASSQEIGNTIYFGEGSWLTVV.

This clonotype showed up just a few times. The CDR3 here is CASSLGWATDTQYF. The CDR3 nucleotides are TGTGCCAGCAGCTTGGGTTGGGCCACAGATACGCAGTATTTT. The V call is TRBV6-2 or TRBV6-3, the J call TRBJ2-3; D is ambiguous. V dropped 6 bases and J dropped 2 bases, with 12 bases sitting between them. The CDR3 loop spans 14 amino acids. Germline values: CDR1 MNHEY, CDR2 SVGEGT.

The CDR3 region has the DNA TGCGCCAGCAGCTTGGAAGGGGGCGGGTACGAGCAGTACTTC. Its translation: CASSLEGGGYEQYF. This chain connects TRBV5-1 to TRBJ2-7, with 7 bases lining up with TRBD1. This CDR3 has 14 residues. The germline gives CDR1 SGHRS, CDR2 YFSETQ. V gave up 0 bases and J gave up 4 bases; unmatched junction bases: 4. Filled out from reference TRBV5-1 and TRBJ2-7, the complete variable domain reads KAGVTQTPRYLIKTRGQQVTLSCSPISGHRSVSWYQQTPGQGLQFLFEYFSETQRNKGNFPGRFSGRQFSNSRSEMNVSTLELGDSALYLCASSLEGGGYEQYFGPGTRLTVT.

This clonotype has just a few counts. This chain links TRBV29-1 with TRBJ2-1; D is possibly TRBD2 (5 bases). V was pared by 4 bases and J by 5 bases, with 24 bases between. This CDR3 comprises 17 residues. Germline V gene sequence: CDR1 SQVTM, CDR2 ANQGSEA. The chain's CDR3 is CSVVSFREGGPHNEQFF. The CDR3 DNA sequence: TGCAGCGTTGTTTCATTCCGGGAAGGAGGACCCCACAATGAGCAGTTCTTC.

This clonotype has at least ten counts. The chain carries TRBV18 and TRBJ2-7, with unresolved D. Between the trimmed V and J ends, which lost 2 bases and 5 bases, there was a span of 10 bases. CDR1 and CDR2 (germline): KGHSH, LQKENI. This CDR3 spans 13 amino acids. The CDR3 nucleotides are TGTGCCAGCTCACCAACGCCGGGTGACGAGCAGTACTTC. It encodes CASSPTPGDEQYF. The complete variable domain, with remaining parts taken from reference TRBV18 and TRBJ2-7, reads NAGVMQNPRHLVRRRGQEARLRCSPMKGHSHVYWYRQLPEEGLKFMVYLQKENIIDESGMPKERFSAEFPKEGPSILRIQQVVRGDSAAYFCASSPTPGDEQYFGPGTRLTVT.

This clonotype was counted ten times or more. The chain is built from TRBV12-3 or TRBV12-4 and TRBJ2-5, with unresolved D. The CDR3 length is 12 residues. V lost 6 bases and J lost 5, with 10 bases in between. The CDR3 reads CASSTNAETQYF. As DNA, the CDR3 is TGTGCCAGCAGCACTAACGCGGAGACCCAGTACTTC.

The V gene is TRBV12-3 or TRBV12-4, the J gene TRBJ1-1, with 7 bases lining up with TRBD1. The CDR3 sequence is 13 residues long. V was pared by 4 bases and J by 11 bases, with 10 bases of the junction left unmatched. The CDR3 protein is CASSYRDSPRAFF. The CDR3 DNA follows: TGTGCCAGCAGTTATAGGGACAGTCCTAGGGCTTTCTTT.

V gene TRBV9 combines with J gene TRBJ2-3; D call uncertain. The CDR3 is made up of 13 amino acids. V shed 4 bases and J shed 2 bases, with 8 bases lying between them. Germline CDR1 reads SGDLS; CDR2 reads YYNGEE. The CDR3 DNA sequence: TGTGCCAGCAGCCAGATTACCACAGATACGCAGTATTTT. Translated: CASSQITTDTQYF.